The sequence of this T cell receptor beta chain was determined in a study of identical twins. Concerning this clonotype: Its antigen is unknown.

TCRdb itself ran the 5' RACE reads through MiXCR, one entry per CDR3 protein. The table has more than 600,000 distinct CDR3 sequences, about 20% seen once. Whole-study findings and limits: Because invariant MAIT and iNKT cells could be present, zero-insertion analyses could be partly confounded. Models underestimated TCR alpha sharing (out-of-frame) in monozygotic twins. Conclusions relied on cross-sectional statistical analysis, not following the same donors.

Germline V gene lookup returns CDR1 SGHKS and CDR2 YYEKEE (reference sequence). Trimming removed 4 bases at V and 4 bases at J, with 20 bases between. The length of the CDR3 is 16 residues. Another study also made use of these data, one on T cells expressing NK-cell markers. That investigation notes: Repertoires of TCR beta were obtained from T cells sorted as CD3+CD56+NKG2C+, CD3+CD56+NKG2C- and CD3+CD56-NKG2C+.

The sequence was obtained from a woman aged 18-29 years in good health. The rearrangement links TRBV5-5 to TRBJ1-1, with D tentatively TRBD1 (5 bases). Sequenced input: PBMCs. The CDR3 is CASSRLSAGRSTEAFF. The CDR3 DNA sequence: TGTGCCAGCAGCCGCCTATCGGCAGGGCGGAGCACTGAAGCTTTCTTT.